Below, 32 T cell receptor beta chains from the same sample are listed, as sequenced in a study of cytomegalovirus exposure and HLA in healthy donors. With 60 Vbeta and 13 Jbeta primers, the PCR was carried out. The data were produced by immunoSEQ multiplex PCR, yet TCRdb's version contains in-frame clones alone and is incomplete. The table counts 100,000 to 150,000 clones; around 2.9% lies in the top ten. Material for sequencing was PBMCs. These receptors all come from a man under 40 in good health and CMV-seronegative.

The chain is built from TRBV10-2 and TRBJ2-7; D might be TRBD2 (6 bases). CDR1 is WSHSY, CDR2 SAAADI, per germline. The CDR3 length is 14 residues. Between the trimmed V and J ends, which lost 6 bases and 1 base, there was a span of 13 bases. The CDR3 DNA sequence: TGCGCCAGCAGGGAAGCGGGTAGGTCCTACGAGCAGTACTTC. This translates into CASREAGRSYEQYF.

For the CDR3, the DNA is TGTGCCAGCAGTCAACCGGGACTAGCCGAGCAGTACTTC. Amino acid sequence: CASSQPGLAEQYF. The chain couples TRBV5-5 to TRBJ2-7, with TRBD2 identical over 9 bases. V lost 5 bases, J lost 6 bases, and 6 bases stayed unmatched. The CDR3 contains 13 residues. Germline CDR1 and CDR2: SGHKS and YYEKEE (reference sequence).

This chain links TRBV7-9 with TRBJ2-5, with TRBD2 as a possible D gene (5 bases). CDR1 is SEHNR, CDR2 FQNEAQ, per germline (reference sequence). This CDR3 spans 14 amino acids. The V end lost 0 bases, the J end lost 0 bases, and 5 bases lay between the germline ends. The CDR3 coding sequence is TGTGCCAGCAGCTTAGCGCGGGACCAAGAGACCCAGTACTTC. It specifies CASSLARDQETQYF.

V is TRBV6-1 and J is TRBJ2-7; TRBD2 matches 10 bases. Unmatched junction bases numbered 7, after V lost 8 bases and J lost 0 bases. Germline CDR1 MNHNS, CDR2 SASEGT. The CDR3 loop spans 15 amino acids. CDR3 sequence reads: CASERIAGGSYEQYF. Written as DNA, the CDR3 is TGTGCCAGCGAGAGGATAGCGGGGGGCTCCTACGAGCAGTACTTC.

This chain links TRBV19 with TRBJ2-3; D is unclear. The CDR3 loop spans 14 amino acids. Per germline, CDR1 LNHDA and CDR2 SQIVND (reference sequence). Deletions cut 7 bases from V and 0 bases from J, with 11 bases between. The CDR3 DNA reads TGTGCCAGTAAACTCGATACTAGCACAGATACGCAGTATTTT. Translation gives CASKLDTSTDTQYF.

The chain carries TRBV7-9 and TRBJ2-3; 8 bases are a match to TRBD2. The V segment lost 5 bases and the J segment 4 bases; nucleotides outside the gene matches: 11. CDR1 is SEHNR, CDR2 FQNEAQ, per germline (reference sequence). This CDR3 comprises 16 residues. The CDR3 DNA is TGTGCCAGCAGCGTTACAGGGACTAGTCGCGCAGATACGCAGTATTTT. Translating it yields CASSVTGTSRADTQYF.

The J gene is TRBJ2-7, the V gene TRBV2, with D maybe TRBD1 (5 bases). The ends were cut back, 3 bases at V and 2 bases at J, with 8 bases in the middle. The CDR3 is 13 amino acids. CDR1 SNHLY and CDR2 FYNNEI come from the germline V gene. CDR3 amino acids: CASSEGLTYEQYF. The CDR3 DNA is TGTGCCAGCAGTGAGGGGCTGACCTACGAGCAGTACTTC.

V gene TRBV4-1 combines with J gene TRBJ2-7; D is possibly TRBD1 (6 bases). V was shortened by 0 bases and J by 2 bases, with 14 bases between the two germline ends. Germline V gene data show CDR1 as MGHRA and CDR2 as YSYEKL. CDR3 length: 16 amino acids. The CDR3 nucleotides are TGCGCCAGCAGCCAAGAAGCGGACAGTTCTACCTACGAGCAGTACTTC. It encodes CASSQEADSSTYEQYF.

The V and J genes are TRBV7-3 and TRBJ1-1, with a tentative D call TRBD1 (6 bases). With 5 bases removed from V and 1 base from J, the gap between germline ends came to 11 bases. CDR3 size: 14 residues. Germline V CDR1 and CDR2: SGHTA, FQGTGA. This chain's CDR3 is CASSQGGENTEAFF. CDR3 DNA: TGTGCCAGCAGCCAAGGGGGGGAGAACACTGAAGCTTTCTTT.

The chain has TRBV28 and TRBJ2-1; 7 positions agree with TRBD2. CDR3 length equals 15 residues. The germline V gene has CDR1 MDHEN and CDR2 SYDVKM. The V segment lost 3 bases and the J segment 0 bases; nucleotides outside the gene matches: 2. CDR3 bases: TGTGCCAGCAGTTTTGCGGGAGTCTCCTACAATGAGCAGTTCTTC. Translation: CASSFAGVSYNEQFF. The full variable domain, its missing parts supplied by reference TRBV28 and TRBJ2-1, is DVKVTQSSRYLVKRTGEKVFLECVQDMDHENMFWYRQDPGLGLRLIYFSYDVKMKEKGDIPEGYSVSREKKERFSLILESASTNQTSMYLCASSFAGVSYNEQFFGPGTRLTVL.

J is TRBJ2-7 and V is TRBV30; the match to TRBD1 covers 8 bases. Germline V gene lookup returns CDR1 GTSNPN and CDR2 SVGIG (reference sequence). The CDR3 spans 16 residues. The V segment lost 0 bases and the J segment 4 bases; nucleotides outside the gene matches: 11. The CDR3 loop reads CAWSVFEDRVRYEQYF. DNA for the CDR3: TGTGCCTGGAGTGTCTTTGAGGACAGGGTAAGGTACGAGCAGTACTTC. The full variable domain, in which reference TRBV30 and TRBJ2-7 provide the parts outside the CDR3, is SQTIHQWPATLVQPVGSPLSLECTVEGTSNPNLYWYRQAAGRGLQLLFYSVGIGQISSEVPQNLSASRPQDRQFILSSKKLLLSDSGFYLCAWSVFEDRVRYEQYFGPGTRLTVT.

CDR3 in amino acids: CASSKPRRTTEAFF. The CDR3 DNA reads TGTGCCAGCAGCAAACCGAGGCGCACCACTGAAGCTTTCTTT. This chain links TRBV21-1 with TRBJ1-1. TRBV21-1 is listed as a pseudogene. This CDR3 spans 14 amino acids.

V and J are TRBV27 and TRBJ2-7; TRBD2 matches 13 bases. The CDR3 extends over 16 amino acids. V lost 2 bases to trimming and J lost 2 bases; unmatched junction nucleotides: 3. CDR1 and CDR2 from the germline V gene are MNHEY and SMNVEV (reference sequence). The CDR3 loop is CASSLLTSGGTYEQYF. The CDR3 region has the DNA TGTGCCAGCAGTTTACTGACTAGCGGGGGGACCTACGAGCAGTACTTC.

This chain uses TRBV28 with TRBJ2-7; tentative D call: TRBD2 (6 bases). This CDR3 spans 16 amino acids. Germline CDR1 reads MDHEN; CDR2 reads SYDVKM. Trimming pared 4 bases from V and 0 bases from J, leaving 16 bases between. The CDR3 region has the DNA TGTGCCAGCAGTTCCCCCGCGGGACTGAGCTCCTACGAGCAGTACTTC. It yields the protein CASSSPAGLSSYEQYF.

The gene calls are TRBV30 and TRBJ1-4; the D is unclear. The length of the CDR3 is 14 residues. Germline V gene lookup returns CDR1 GTSNPN and CDR2 SVGIG (reference sequence). V dropped 3 bases and J dropped 5 bases, with 13 bases sitting between them. The CDR3 loop reads CAWRADYINEKLFF. The CDR3 DNA follows: TGTGCCTGGAGAGCCGACTATATCAATGAAAAACTGTTTTTT.

The chain recombines TRBV7-2 with TRBJ2-3; TRBD1 aligns across 11 bases. Germline V gene sequence: CDR1 SGHTA, CDR2 FQGNSA. The CDR3 sequence is 15 residues long. The V segment lost 5 bases and the J segment 4 bases; nucleotides outside the gene matches: 5. The CDR3 DNA reads as TGTGCCAGCAGCCTGGACAGGGGGCGGGCAGATACGCAGTATTTT. Its protein is CASSLDRGRADTQYF.

The rearrangement links TRBV28 to TRBJ2-1; 9 nucleotides align to TRBD2. Trimming at V came to 9 bases and at J to 2 bases, leaving 5 bases not matched to a gene. Germline V CDR1 and CDR2: MDHEN, SYDVKM. The CDR3 length is 14 residues. CDR3 in amino acids: CASLAGATYNEQFF. The CDR3 nucleotides read TGTGCCAGTTTAGCGGGAGCTACCTACAATGAGCAGTTCTTC.

The chain couples TRBV9 to TRBJ2-3; the match to TRBD1 covers 7 bases. Germline CDR1 is SGDLS and CDR2 is YYNGEE. V dropped 4 bases and J dropped 0; count of bases not matched to a gene: 5. This CDR3 is 15 amino acids long. The CDR3 coding sequence is TGTGCCAGCAGCTCCCAACAGGGGAGCACAGATACGCAGTATTTT. This codes for CASSSQQGSTDTQYF.

The chain links TRBV5-1 to TRBJ2-1; TRBD2 aligns across 8 bases. J lost 0 bases, V lost 7 bases, and 9 bases had no gene match. Germline lookup yields CDR1 SGHRS and CDR2 YFSETQ. The CDR3 is 16 residues long. The CDR3 nucleotides are TGCGCCAGCGCGGGAACTAGCGGTACCTCCTACAATGAGCAGTTCTTC. Its protein product is CASAGTSGTSYNEQFF.

The chain couples TRBV28 to TRBJ1-1, with D possibly matching TRBD1 (5 bases). Germline V gives CDR1 MDHEN, CDR2 SYDVKM. This CDR3 has 13 residues. V was shortened by 6 bases and J by 4 bases, with 12 bases between the two germline ends. The CDR3 nucleotides are TGTGCCAGCAGCGCAGGGTTGGGCACTGAAGCTTTCTTT. It specifies CASSAGLGTEAFF.

CDR3 nucleotides: TGTGCCAGCAGCCCTACTGACTACGAGCAGTACTTC. The encoded protein is CASSPTDYEQYF. The chain links TRBV7-2 to TRBJ2-7, with unresolved D. Germline lookup yields CDR1 SGHTA and CDR2 FQGNSA. CDR3 length: 12 residues. V gave up 5 bases and J gave up 3 bases, with 8 bases separating them.

The J gene is TRBJ2-5, the V gene TRBV5-1, with 7 bases fitting TRBD2. The CDR3 runs 15 residues. J gave up 4 bases and V 4 bases, and 10 bases lay outside the gene matches. The germline gives CDR1 SGHRS, CDR2 YFSETQ. The CDR3 here is CASSAQTSSGETQYF. Written as DNA, the CDR3 is TGCGCCAGCAGCGCCCAGACTAGCTCGGGAGAGACCCAGTACTTC.

V and J are TRBV4-1 and TRBJ2-3, with 9 bases matching TRBD2. Germline V gene sequence: CDR1 MGHRA, CDR2 YSYEKL. The CDR3 has 16 residues. V shed 3 bases and J 0 bases; nucleotides not matched to a gene: 4. The CDR3 loop reads CASSHLAGISTDTQYF. The CDR3 DNA is TGCGCCAGCAGCCACCTAGCGGGGATAAGCACAGATACGCAGTATTTT.

V and J are TRBV11-2 and TRBJ2-5; D gene unclear. The assigned J gene may be wrong: the sequence end matches TRBJ2-7 better. There are 15 residues in the CDR3. CDR1 is SGHAT, CDR2 FQNNGV, per germline. The CDR3 region is CASSLVIEASYEQYF. In DNA form, the CDR3 reads TGTGCCAGCAGCTTAGTAATCGAGGCCAGCTACGAGCAGTACTTC.

V is TRBV29-1 and J is TRBJ2-7; D is unresolved. Trimming removed 7 bases from V and 0 bases from J, with 16 bases in between. CDR1 and CDR2 from the germline V gene are SQVTM and ANQGSEA. The CDR3 runs to 14 residues. The CDR3 coding sequence is TGCAGCGCATCTCCTGGGTGGAGCTCCTACGAGCAGTACTTC. Amino acid sequence: CSASPGWSSYEQYF.

J is TRBJ2-5 and V is TRBV29-1; D is ambiguous. Germline V gives CDR1 SQVTM, CDR2 ANQGSEA. The CDR3 loop spans 13 amino acids. Trimming removed 3 bases at V and 0 bases at J, with 8 bases between. The CDR3 DNA is TGCAGCGTTGATAACCCGGACCAAGAGACCCAGTACTTC. This translates into CSVDNPDQETQYF.

This chain uses TRBV9 with TRBJ2-7, with TRBD2 matching over 7 bases. Germline V gene data show CDR1 as SGDLS and CDR2 as YYNGEE. The V gene end was trimmed by 0 bases and the J gene end by 0 bases; junction bases not matched to a gene: 6. This CDR3 contains 16 residues. In DNA form, the CDR3 reads TGTGCCAGCAGCGTAGGCTCTAGCGGAGGCTCCTACGAGCAGTACTTC. Protein product: CASSVGSSGGSYEQYF. The full variable domain, its missing parts supplied by reference TRBV9 and TRBJ2-7, is DSGVTQTPKHLITATGQRVTLRCSPRSGDLSVYWYQQSLDQGLQFLIQYYNGEERAKGNILERFSAQQFPDLHSELNLSSLELGDSALYFCASSVGSSGGSYEQYFGPGTRLTVT.

The chain carries TRBV4-1 and TRBJ2-1; D possibly corresponds to TRBD2 (6 bases). This CDR3 has 16 amino acids. V was shortened by 3 bases and J by 0 bases, with 12 bases between the two germline ends. Germline lookup yields CDR1 MGHRA and CDR2 YSYEKL. The CDR3 DNA reads TGCGCCAGCAGCCAGAAACTAGCTGCCTCCTACAATGAGCAGTTCTTC. This gives the protein CASSQKLAASYNEQFF.

This chain joins TRBV27 and TRBJ2-4; TRBD1 aligns across 9 bases. Trimming cost V 8 bases and J 3 bases; bases outside gene matches: 11. Germline V gene data show CDR1 as MNHEY and CDR2 as SMNVEV (reference sequence). CDR3 length equals 16 residues. The CDR3 sequence: CASGPTGGRIKNIQYF. As DNA, the CDR3 is TGTGCCAGCGGACCGACAGGGGGAAGGATCAAAAACATTCAGTACTTC.

V and J are TRBV6-1 and TRBJ1-1; D perhaps matches TRBD1 (5 bases). The CDR3 consists of 13 residues. Germline V gives CDR1 MNHNS, CDR2 SASEGT. V lost 8 bases and J lost 0, with 10 bases in between. Written as DNA, the CDR3 is TGTGCCAGCTCGGACAAACTGAACACTGAAGCTTTCTTT. Protein sequence: CASSDKLNTEAFF.

V usage is TRBV7-6 and J usage is TRBJ2-1; the match to TRBD2 covers 8 bases. This CDR3 region has 16 residues. CDR1 is SGHVS, CDR2 FNYEAQ, per germline. Trimming at V came to 5 bases and at J to 7 bases, leaving 13 bases not matched to a gene. The CDR3 coding sequence is TGTGCCAGCAGCCCCTCCCCGGGGGGGGGCGGTAATGAGCAGTTCTTC. Translation: CASSPSPGGGGNEQFF. The full variable domain, in which reference TRBV7-6 and TRBJ2-1 provide the parts outside the CDR3, is GAGVSQSPRYKVTKRGQDVALRCDPISGHVSLYWYRQALGQGPEFLTYFNYEAQQDKSGLPNDRFSAERPEGSISTLTIQRTEQRDSAMYRCASSPSPGGGGNEQFFGPGTRLTVL.

V gene TRBV18 combines with J gene TRBJ2-2, with D maybe TRBD2 (5 bases). The CDR3 has 13 amino acids. Trimming removed 3 bases from V and 4 bases from J, with 6 bases in between. Germline loops: CDR1 KGHSH, CDR2 LQKENI. DNA of the CDR3: TGTGCCAGCTCACCGGACTTCACCGGGGAGCTGTTTTTT. Protein: CASSPDFTGELFF.